The sequence of this T cell receptor beta chain was determined in a study of graft-versus-host responses after intestinal transplantation. This clone appeared a few times. TCRdb's copy holds only in-frame clones and misses some; the assay was immunoSEQ multiplex PCR. The table has about 77,000 clones, around 93% seen once. Trimming pared 5 bases from V and 5 bases from J, leaving 13 bases between. Germline loops: CDR1 MDHEN, CDR2 SYDVKM. The CDR3 runs to 13 residues. The material sequenced was PBMCs, taken 98 days after intestinal transplantation. The chain carries TRBV28 and TRBJ2-7; possibly TRBD1 for D (7 bases). The clonotype originates from a human patient who received an intestinal transplant, so some T cells may come from the graft donor. In DNA form, the CDR3 reads TGTGCCAGCAGTCCCCAGGGGGGAAACGAGCAGTACTTC. Its protein product is CASSPQGGNEQYF. The whole variable domain, filled in from reference TRBV28 and TRBJ2-7, reads DVKVTQSSRYLVKRTGEKVFLECVQDMDHENMFWYRQDPGLGLRLIYFSYDVKMKEKGDIPEGYSVSREKKERFSLILESASTNQTSMYLCASSPQGGNEQYFGPGTRLTVT.